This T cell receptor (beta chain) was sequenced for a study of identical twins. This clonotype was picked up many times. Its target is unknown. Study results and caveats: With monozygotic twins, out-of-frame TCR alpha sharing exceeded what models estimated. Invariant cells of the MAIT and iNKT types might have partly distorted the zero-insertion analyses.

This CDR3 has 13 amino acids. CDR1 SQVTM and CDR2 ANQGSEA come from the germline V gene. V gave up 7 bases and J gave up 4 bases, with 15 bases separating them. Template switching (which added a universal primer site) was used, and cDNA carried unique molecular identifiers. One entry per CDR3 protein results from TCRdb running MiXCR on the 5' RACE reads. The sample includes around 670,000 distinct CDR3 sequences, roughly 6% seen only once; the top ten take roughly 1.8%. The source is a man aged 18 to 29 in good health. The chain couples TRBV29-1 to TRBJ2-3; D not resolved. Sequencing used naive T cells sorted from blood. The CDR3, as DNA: TGCAGCGCCAATGGCGATGGCGCAGATACGCAGTATTTT. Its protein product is CSANGDGADTQYF.